The T cell receptor beta chain described here comes from a study of blood T cell repertoires in COVID-19. Across the study: Samples representing acute and convalescent COVID-19 were sourced from the United States, Italy and Spain. PBMCs, B-cell-depleted T cells, or T cells provided the cDNA or gDNA that made up the material.

Original methodology: Amplification of reference gene primers provided the estimated nucleated cell counts. Clones were read by immunoSEQ multiplex PCR, and TCRdb kept only the in-frame ones, dropping some. The V and J calls and clone size come from that table; D and trimming were worked out from the DNA. Among over 80,000 clones listed, about 90% were seen once. CDR3 length: 16 amino acids. The V gene lost 4 bases and the J gene lost 0 bases, with 16 bases spanning the gap. CDR1 and CDR2 (germline): SGHDT, YYEEEE. Sequencing used peripheral blood. The V call is TRBV5-6, the J call TRBJ1-2; perhaps TRBD1 as D (6 bases). The clonotype comes from a human donor in a cohort sampled during active COVID-19. The CDR3 DNA reads as TGTGCCAGCAGCCTATACTCAGGGGCAGCTAACTATGGCTACACCTTC. This encodes CASSLYSGAANYGYTF. Using reference TRBV5-6 and TRBJ1-2 for the parts outside the CDR3, the full variable domain is DAGVTQSPTHLIKTRGQQVTLRCSPKSGHDTVSWYQQALGQGPQFIFQYYEEEERQRGNFPDRFSGHQFPNYSSELNVNALLLGDSALYLCASSLYSGAANYGYTFGSGTRLTVV.